This entry concerns a single T cell receptor beta chain. What it recognizes is unknown. The data were taken from a study of monozygotic twins with inflammatory bowel disease. Overall study results and limits: By inverse Simpson index, TCRbeta diversity was lower in IBD patients than in healthy co-twins.

TCRdb reprocessed the 5' RACE reads, with one entry per CDR3 protein and no DNA. This repertoire includes about 210,000 distinct CDR3 sequences. The receptor was derived from a human donor with ulcerative colitis or Crohn's disease, or a healthy co-twin of an affected twin (not recorded which). The material sequenced was blood.

The chain's CDR3 is CASSVGPLLLNSPLHF. The chain couples TRBV9 to TRBJ1-6. The germline CDR1 and CDR2 sequences are SGDLS and YYNGEE. The CDR3 has 16 residues.